The rows below give T cell receptor beta chains drawn from one sample of a study of blood T cell repertoires in COVID-19. This table comes from immunoSEQ multiplex PCR, and its TCRdb copy is limited to in-frame clones, with some not included. Of tens of thousands of clones in the sample, approximately 80% were seen once. The sample was peripheral blood. The source is a man of 80 years or more with acute or convalescent COVID-19. Each CDR3 is given with its conserved first and last residue. The order of the fields is V gene, clone size, J gene, D gene, CDR3 DNA, CDR3 protein. A D gene is named only where the DNA matches it firmly. The size entry is marked missing in some rows and otherwise reads once, few, many or a size class.

V: TRBV5-1; size: -; J: TRBJ2-3; D: TRBD1; DNA: TGCGCCAGCAGCTTGGCCTCGACAGGGGGCACAGATACGCAGTATTTT; CDR3: CASSLASTGGTDTQYF
V: TRBV15; size: few; J: TRBJ2-2; D: -; DNA: TGTGCCACCAGCAGAGATTCTCTCGCGAACACCGGGGAGCTGTTTTTT; CDR3: CATSRDSLANTGELFF
V: TRBV30; size: few; J: TRBJ2-5; D: TRBD1; DNA: TGTGCCTGGAGTGAACAGGGGTCCTGGAAGGCCCAGTACTTC; CDR3: CAWSEQGSWKAQYF
V: TRBV18; size: -; J: TRBJ2-6; D: -; DNA: TGTGCCAGCTCACCACCGACGGGGAGCTCTGGGGCCAACGTCCTGACTTTC; CDR3: CASSPPTGSSGANVLTF
V: TRBV3-1/TRBV3-2; size: -; J: TRBJ2-1; D: -; DNA: TGTGCCAGCAGCCAAGTAGGACTAAGCTCCTACAATGAGCAGTTCTTC; CDR3: CASSQVGLSSYNEQFF
V: TRBV11-2; size: -; J: TRBJ1-2; D: -; DNA: TGTGCCAGCAGCTTAGCATCCAGAAATGGCTACACCTTC; CDR3: CASSLASRNGYTF
V: TRBV6-5; size: -; J: TRBJ2-7; D: -; DNA: TGTGCCAGCATGAGGGGGGGGCCCCCCTACGAGCAGTACTTC; CDR3: CASMRGGPPYEQYF
V: TRBV5-5; size: many; J: TRBJ2-2; D: -; DNA: TGTGCCAGCAGCTTGGTGGACTACCAGAATACCGGGGAGCTGTTTTTT; CDR3: CASSLVDYQNTGELFF
V: TRBV18; size: -; J: TRBJ1-2; D: TRBD1; DNA: TGTGCCAGCTCACCACAAGGGTCAAACAGGGGCATAGCTAACTATGGCTACACCTTC; CDR3: CASSPQGSNRGIANYGYTF
V: TRBV9; size: -; J: TRBJ2-1; D: -; DNA: TGTGCCAGCAGCGGCGGACTCCCCGGTGAGCAGTTCTTC; CDR3: CASSGGLPGEQFF
V: TRBV28; size: -; J: TRBJ1-5; D: -; DNA: TGTGCCAGCAGTTGGAGGGCGGCGTCCCAGCCCCAGCATTTT; CDR3: CASSWRAASQPQHF
V: TRBV29-1; size: -; J: TRBJ1-2; D: -; DNA: TGCAGCGTGAGGGAGGGCTACACCTTC; CDR3: CSVREGYTF
V: TRBV6-5; size: -; J: TRBJ1-1; D: TRBD1; DNA: TGTGCCAGCAGTATACAGGGGGCGAACACTGAAGCTTTCTTT; CDR3: CASSIQGANTEAFF
V: TRBV28; size: few; J: TRBJ1-6; D: -; DNA: TGTGCCAACTCGGGGAGGGATTCACCCCTCCACTTT; CDR3: CANSGRDSPLHF
V: TRBV28; size: -; J: TRBJ1-1; D: -; DNA: TGTGCCAGCTGGGGTAGGGCAGGGGAAGCTTTCTTT; CDR3: CASWGRAGEAFF
V: TRBV5-5; size: -; J: TRBJ2-5; D: -; DNA: TGTGCCAGCAGCTTGATCGCTAGCCAAGAGACCCAGTACTTC; CDR3: CASSLIASQETQYF
V: TRBV7-2; size: -; J: TRBJ1-6; D: -; DNA: TGTGCCAGCAGCTTGGGTTTAGGGGGATCACCCCTCCACTTT; CDR3: CASSLGLGGSPLHF
V: TRBV5-1; size: -; J: TRBJ2-1; D: TRBD1; DNA: TGCGCCAGCAGCTTGTCCGTCTCGGGACAGCTTTACAATGAGCAGTTCTTC; CDR3: CASSLSVSGQLYNEQFF
V: TRBV6-6; size: few; J: TRBJ2-1; D: TRBD2; DNA: TGTGCCAGCAGTTACTCGGGGGGGTTTCAGTTCTTC; CDR3: CASSYSGGFQFF
V: TRBV11-2; size: -; J: TRBJ2-7; D: -; DNA: TGTGCCAGCAGCTTAGGGGCTAGCGCACCCTACGAGCAGTACTTC; CDR3: CASSLGASAPYEQYF
V: TRBV5-1; size: once; J: TRBJ2-3; D: -; DNA: TGCGCCAGTACCACAACCCCTGGAGGTAGCACAGATACGCAGTATTTT; CDR3: CASTTTPGGSTDTQYF
V: TRBV24-1; size: -; J: TRBJ2-3; D: TRBD1; DNA: TGTGCCACCAGTGGGGGACAGGGAACAGATACGCAGTATTTT; CDR3: CATSGGQGTDTQYF
V: TRBV19; size: -; J: TRBJ1-4; D: -; DNA: TGTGCCACCCGGGACATCCTCAGCAATGAAAAACTGTTTTTT; CDR3: CATRDILSNEKLFF
V: TRBV28; size: -; J: TRBJ2-1; D: TRBD2; DNA: TGTGCCAGCAGTTTAGGCTTCGGGACTAGCGACTACAATGAGCAGTTCTTC; CDR3: CASSLGFGTSDYNEQFF
V: TRBV6-1; size: -; J: TRBJ1-5; D: -; DNA: TGTGCCAGCAGTGAAGCGATAGGAGTGCTGAGCAATCAGCCCCAGCATTTT; CDR3: CASSEAIGVLSNQPQHF
V: TRBV7-6; size: -; J: TRBJ2-2; D: -; DNA: TGTGCCAGCAGCCTAGTCCAGAACACCGGGGAGCTGTTTTTT; CDR3: CASSLVQNTGELFF
V: TRBV12-5; size: -; J: TRBJ1-1; D: -; DNA: TGTGCCTCCGCAGGGGTGGGGACTGAAGCTTTCTTT; CDR3: CASAGVGTEAFF
V: TRBV29-1; size: -; J: TRBJ2-2; D: -; DNA: TGCAGCGTTCTCGGCAAAAGGAGCGGGGAGCTGTTTTTT; CDR3: CSVLGKRSGELFF
V: TRBV27; size: -; J: TRBJ2-7; D: -; DNA: TGTGCCAGCAGTTTATCGGGAGGACAAACCTACGAGCAGTACTTC; CDR3: CASSLSGGQTYEQYF
V: TRBV5-8; size: -; J: TRBJ2-1; D: -; DNA: TGTGCCAGCAGCTTCTTCGGGGGCAATGAGCAGTTCTTC; CDR3: CASSFFGGNEQFF
V: TRBV7-9; size: -; J: TRBJ1-1; D: TRBD1; DNA: TGTGCCAGCAGCTTTCGCCCGACAGGGGACACTGAAGCTTTCTTT; CDR3: CASSFRPTGDTEAFF
V: TRBV7-3; size: -; J: TRBJ2-3; D: TRBD2; DNA: TGTGCCAGCAGCCCTAGGGGACTAGCGTGGGATACGCAGTATTTT; CDR3: CASSPRGLAWDTQYF
V: TRBV7-2; size: -; J: TRBJ2-1; D: TRBD2; DNA: TGTGCCAGCAGCTCTAGGACTAGCGGGAGTAATGAGCAGTTCTTC; CDR3: CASSSRTSGSNEQFF
V: TRBV7-9; size: -; J: TRBJ1-3; D: -; DNA: TGTGCCAGCAGCTTCCCCGCGCGTCTTGATAACACCATATATTTT; CDR3: CASSFPARLDNTIYF
V: TRBV6-5; size: -; J: TRBJ1-6; D: -; DNA: TGTGCCAGCACTAGTGCGGGGGGAGGATCACCCCTCCACTTT; CDR3: CASTSAGGGSPLHF
V: TRBV18; size: -; J: TRBJ2-7; D: -; DNA: TGTGCCAGCTCACCACGACCGACAATCTACGAGCAGTACTTC; CDR3: CASSPRPTIYEQYF
V: TRBV24-1; size: -; J: TRBJ2-1; D: -; DNA: TGTGCCACCAGTGATTTCGGAGCGGCAGCCTACAATGAGCAGTTCTTC; CDR3: CATSDFGAAAYNEQFF
V: TRBV29-1; size: -; J: TRBJ1-4; D: -; DNA: TGCAGCGTTGAAGGCACAGGGCCTAATGAAAAACTGTTTTTT; CDR3: CSVEGTGPNEKLFF
V: TRBV21-1; size: many; J: TRBJ2-7; D: -; DNA: TGTGCCAGCCCCAAACGGGGGGCGACCTACGAGCAGTACTTC; CDR3: CASPKRGATYEQYF
V: TRBV6-5; size: -; J: TRBJ1-2; D: TRBD1; DNA: TGTGCCAGCAGCAGGGGACAGGTAGCTAACTATGGCTACACCTTC; CDR3: CASSRGQVANYGYTF
V: TRBV5-1; size: -; J: TRBJ2-7; D: -; DNA: TGCGCCAGCAGCCCTGGGGGGGGCGGTGGGTACGAGCAGTACTTC; CDR3: CASSPGGGGGYEQYF
V: TRBV3-1/TRBV3-2; size: -; J: TRBJ1-1; D: -; DNA: TGTGCCAGCAGCCAAGAAGGAAGGAGTGAAGCTTTCTTT; CDR3: CASSQEGRSEAFF
V: TRBV7-2; size: -; J: TRBJ1-4; D: TRBD1; DNA: TGTGCCAGCAGCTTAGGGGACAGGGGAACTAATGAAAAACTGTTTTTT; CDR3: CASSLGDRGTNEKLFF
V: TRBV7-2; size: few; J: TRBJ1-5; D: -; DNA: TGTGCCAGCTCTGGGCAGGGCAATCAGCCCCAGCATTTT; CDR3: CASSGQGNQPQHF
V: TRBV11-3; size: -; J: TRBJ2-7; D: TRBD1; DNA: TGTGCCAGCAGCCGTCCCGGGACAGGGGGCTACGAGCAGTACTTC; CDR3: CASSRPGTGGYEQYF
V: TRBV6-2/TRBV6-3; size: -; J: TRBJ2-3; D: TRBD2; DNA: TGTGCCAGCAGCCCTATCCCTACTAGCGGAAGCACAGATACGCAGTATTTT; CDR3: CASSPIPTSGSTDTQYF
V: TRBV18; size: -; J: TRBJ2-7; D: -; DNA: TGTGCCAGCTCACCACCGGGGCCAACCTACGAGCAGTACTTC; CDR3: CASSPPGPTYEQYF
V: TRBV5-6; size: -; J: TRBJ2-7; D: -; DNA: TGTGCCAGCAGCTTACGGGACACCTACTACGAGCAGTACTTC; CDR3: CASSLRDTYYEQYF
V: TRBV18; size: -; J: TRBJ1-1; D: TRBD1; DNA: TGTGCCAGCTCACCGGACAGGCTGAACACTGAAGCTTTCTTT; CDR3: CASSPDRLNTEAFF
V: TRBV28; size: once; J: TRBJ1-5; D: TRBD1; DNA: TGTGCCAGCACCGAGACAGGGGTCAGAAATCAGCCCCAGCATTTT; CDR3: CASTETGVRNQPQHF
V: TRBV28; size: few; J: TRBJ2-7; D: TRBD1; DNA: TGTGCCAGCAGGCCTGACTGGACAGGGAGCTCCTACGAGCAGTACTTC; CDR3: CASRPDWTGSSYEQYF
V: TRBV4-3; size: few; J: TRBJ1-6; D: TRBD1; DNA: TGCGCCAGCAGCCAGGACAGGGGTTCCTATAATTCACCCCTCCACTTT; CDR3: CASSQDRGSYNSPLHF
V: TRBV15; size: once; J: TRBJ1-2; D: -; DNA: TGTGCCACCAGCAGACTGAACTATGGCTACACCTTC; CDR3: CATSRLNYGYTF